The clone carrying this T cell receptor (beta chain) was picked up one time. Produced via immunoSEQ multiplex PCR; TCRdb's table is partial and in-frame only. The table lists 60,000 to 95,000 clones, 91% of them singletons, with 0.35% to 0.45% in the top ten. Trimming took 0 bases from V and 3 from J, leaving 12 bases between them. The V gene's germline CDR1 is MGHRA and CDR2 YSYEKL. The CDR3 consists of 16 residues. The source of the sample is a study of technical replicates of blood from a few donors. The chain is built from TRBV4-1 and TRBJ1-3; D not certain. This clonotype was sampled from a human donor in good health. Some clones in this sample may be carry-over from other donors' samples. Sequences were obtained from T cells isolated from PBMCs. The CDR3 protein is CASSQEGRGIGNTIYF. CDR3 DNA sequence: TGCGCCAGCAGCCAAGAAGGGAGAGGTATTGGAAACACCATATATTTT.